Described below is a single TCR beta chain sequence and its context. The CDR3 consists of 15 residues. Unmatched junction bases numbered 10, after V lost 6 bases and J lost 3 bases. Germline V gives CDR1 MDHEN, CDR2 SYDVKM. Using immunoSEQ multiplex PCR, the repertoire was profiled, and TCRdb retains in-frame clones only, with some absent. This table holds 90,000 to 120,000 clones, roughly 83% found once. The data are from a study of blood T cell repertoires in COVID-19. Study overall: Material from acute and convalescent COVID-19 was sourced from the United States, Italy and Spain. The analysed material was cDNA or gDNA that came from T cells, B-cell-depleted T cells, or PBMCs.

The clonotype was recovered from a human donor in a cohort sampled during active COVID-19. The rearrangement uses TRBV28 and TRBJ2-7; 8 positions match TRBD1. The source material was peripheral blood. CDR3 residues: CASRTPTGAGYEQYF. CDR3 DNA sequence: TGTGCCAGCAGGACCCCGACAGGGGCCGGCTACGAGCAGTACTTC.